These 20 T cell receptor beta chains were sequenced from one sample in a study of cytomegalovirus exposure and HLA in healthy donors. Researchers ran the PCR with 60 Vbeta and 13 Jbeta primers. Only in-frame clones appear in the TCRdb table, and some are missing; sequencing was by immunoSEQ multiplex PCR. The table shows around 210,000 clones, with about 85% occurring only once. Sequenced material: PBMCs. Receptors were obtained from a male donor in good health and CMV-seropositive.

The gene calls are TRBV27 and TRBJ2-7; TRBD2 might be the D (6 bases). The V gene lost 4 bases and the J gene lost 3 bases, with 19 bases spanning the gap. CDR1 MNHEY and CDR2 SMNVEV come from the germline V gene (reference sequence). This CDR3 region has 16 residues. The CDR3 loop is CASSSPTSLRLYEQYF. Here the CDR3 DNA reads TGTGCCAGCAGTTCGCCGACTAGTTTGCGCCTCTACGAGCAGTACTTC.

The rearrangement joins TRBV2 to TRBJ2-7, with D possibly being TRBD2 (6 bases). V was pared by 7 bases and J by 4 bases, with 8 bases between. This CDR3 region has 11 residues. From germline, CDR1 is SNHLY and CDR2 FYNNEI. CDR3 residues: CASNGGYEQYF. CDR3 DNA: TGTGCCAGCAACGGAGGGTACGAGCAGTACTTC.

V and J are TRBV27 and TRBJ2-1; maybe TRBD1 (5 bases). The germline V gene has CDR1 MNHEY and CDR2 SMNVEV (reference sequence). The CDR3 length is 13 residues. Trimming took off 2 bases at V and 10 bases at J, with 12 bases between the two ends. The CDR3 protein is CASSLPRVGEQFF. CDR3 DNA sequence: TGTGCCAGCAGTTTACCCAGGGTAGGGGAGCAGTTCTTC.

This clone was seen a few times. The J gene is TRBJ1-3, the V gene TRBV6-5, with D maybe TRBD1 (6 bases). This CDR3 has 14 amino acids. V lost 1 base and J 11 bases, leaving 15 bases between the germline ends. CDR1 is MNHEY and CDR2 is SVGAGI in the germline V gene. The CDR3 DNA reads as TGTGCCAGCAGTTACTTCCCAGGGGAGTCCCCCATATATTTT. This sequence encodes CASSYFPGESPIYF.

CDR3: CASSLRLAGNQETQYF. The CDR3 DNA is TGTGCCAGCAGCTTAAGGCTAGCGGGTAACCAAGAGACCCAGTACTTC. The chain recombines TRBV7-2 with TRBJ2-5, with TRBD2 identical over 8 bases. The CDR3 length is 16 residues. CDR1 and CDR2 from the germline V gene are SGHTA and FQGNSA. V lost 2 bases and J lost 0; bases outside the gene matches: 5.

Concerning this clone: Other DNA sequences within the sample encode an identical CDR3. V usage is TRBV6-1 and J usage is TRBJ1-2, with D perhaps TRBD1 (5 bases). Germline-derived CDR1 and CDR2 are MNHNS and SASEGT. V lost 1 base, J lost 8 bases, and 14 bases lay in between. The CDR3 contains 14 residues. CDR3 coding DNA: TGTGCCAGCAGTGAAGGAACCTTGGGGGGAGGCTACACCTTC. Encoded protein: CASSEGTLGGGYTF.

The sample holds one count of this clone. The chain combines TRBV30 with TRBJ2-7; 9 bases are shared with TRBD2. The germline V gene encodes CDR1 GTSNPN and CDR2 SVGIG (reference sequence). CDR3 size: 14 residues. The J segment lost 3 bases and the V segment lost 0 bases, leaving 3 bases of the junction unmatched. This CDR3 is CAWSVVTSGYEQYF. CDR3 DNA sequence: TGTGCCTGGAGTGTAGTGACTAGCGGCTACGAGCAGTACTTC.

The chain has TRBV6-5 and TRBJ2-1; tentative D call: TRBD2 (6 bases). Germline CDR1 is MNHEY and CDR2 is SVGAGI. The ends were cut back, 6 bases at V and 5 bases at J, with 8 bases in the middle. The CDR3 loop spans 12 amino acids. CDR3 in DNA: TGTGCCAGCAGCCGCGGGAACAATGAGCAGTTCTTC. This encodes CASSRGNNEQFF.

This clone appeared once. The chain couples TRBV9 to TRBJ2-7; tentative D call: TRBD2 (5 bases). Between the trimmed V and J ends, which lost 9 bases and 5 bases, there was a span of 15 bases. This CDR3 is 12 amino acids long. Germline values: CDR1 SGDLS, CDR2 YYNGEE. The CDR3 region is CATGRGVHEQYF. The CDR3, as DNA: TGTGCCACTGGTCGGGGAGTCCACGAGCAGTACTTC. The full variable domain, rest sourced from reference TRBV9 and TRBJ2-7, is DSGVTQTPKHLITATGQRVTLRCSPRSGDLSVYWYQQSLDQGLQFLIQYYNGEERAKGNILERFSAQQFPDLHSELNLSSLELGDSALYFCATGRGVHEQYFGPGTRLTVT.

CDR3 sequence: CASSRGRGSPWANVLTF. The CDR3 DNA is TGTGCCAGCAGCCGGGGCAGGGGGTCTCCGTGGGCCAACGTCCTGACTTTC. The rearrangement uses TRBV21-1 and TRBJ2-6; TRBD1, the table's D call, lacks a check against the DNA. TRBV21-1 is a recognized pseudogene. This CDR3 has 17 residues.

This clone was detected a few times. This chain joins TRBV7-8 and TRBJ1-1; perhaps TRBD1 as D (6 bases). The CDR3 contains 14 residues. The V and J ends lost 2 bases and 0 bases respectively, with 7 bases between them. Germline V gene lookup returns CDR1 SGHVS and CDR2 FQNEAQ. The CDR3 nucleotides are TGTGCCAGCAGCTTACCAGGGGTGAACACTGAAGCTTTCTTT. The encoded protein is CASSLPGVNTEAFF.

The chain is built from TRBV11-2 and TRBJ1-2, with 10 positions matching TRBD1. The CDR3 length is 18 residues. Germline CDR1 SGHAT, CDR2 FQNNGV. Trimming took 1 base from V and 5 from J; bases not matched to a gene: 13. The CDR3 DNA sequence: TGTGCCAGCAGCTTAGTGGGCTCCGGGACAGGGGCTTTATATGGCTACACCTTC. It translates to CASSLVGSGTGALYGYTF.

The chain employs TRBV14 and TRBJ2-7; 7 positions match TRBD2. The CDR3 is made up of 15 amino acids. V shed 4 bases and J 5 bases; nucleotides not matched to a gene: 11. Germline CDR1 reads SGHDN; CDR2 reads FVKESK. The CDR3 bases are TGTGCCAGCAGCCCGTTAGGGAGGGCCCTGGACGAGCAGTACTTC. It yields the protein CASSPLGRALDEQYF.

The V gene is TRBV11-1, the J gene TRBJ2-7; 7 bases match TRBD2. V trimming: 5 bases; J trimming: 6 bases; junction bases outside the gene matches: 13. Germline V gene sequence: CDR1 SGHAT, CDR2 FQDESV (reference sequence). This CDR3 comprises 15 residues. In DNA, the CDR3 is TGTGCCAGCAGCAACGAGCGGGACTCAAGCTTCGAGCAGTACTTC. It is translated as CASSNERDSSFEQYF.

This clone was observed a few times. The chain's CDR3 is CASRFTGIVYEQYF. CDR3 DNA: TGTGCCAGCAGATTCACAGGGATCGTCTACGAGCAGTACTTC. The chain employs TRBV2 and TRBJ2-7; D perhaps matches TRBD1 (6 bases). The V and J ends lost 6 bases and 3 bases respectively, with 15 bases between them. CDR3 size: 14 residues. CDR1 SNHLY and CDR2 FYNNEI come from the germline V gene.

V is TRBV9 and J is TRBJ2-7; TRBD2 matches 10 bases. The germline gives CDR1 SGDLS, CDR2 YYNGEE. The V gene end was trimmed by 3 bases and the J gene end by 3 bases; junction bases not matched to a gene: 3. This CDR3 has 14 residues. CDR3 region: CASSEAGGYYEQYF. In nucleotides, the CDR3 is TGTGCCAGCAGCGAAGCGGGGGGGTACTACGAGCAGTACTTC. Variable domain in full (rest from reference TRBV9 and TRBJ2-7): DSGVTQTPKHLITATGQRVTLRCSPRSGDLSVYWYQQSLDQGLQFLIQYYNGEERAKGNILERFSAQQFPDLHSELNLSSLELGDSALYFCASSEAGGYYEQYFGPGTRLTVT.

This clone turned up a few times. The chain has TRBV28 and TRBJ2-3; 10 bases are shared with TRBD2. Trimming took 5 bases from V and 3 from J; bases not matched to a gene: 8. This CDR3 comprises 16 residues. Germline V gene lookup returns CDR1 MDHEN and CDR2 SYDVKM. The DNA of the CDR3 is TGTGCCAGCAGTAGGAGCGGGGGGGTAAGAACAGATACGCAGTATTTT. This encodes CASSRSGGVRTDTQYF. Looking up the rest from reference TRBV28 and TRBJ2-3 gives the full variable domain: DVKVTQSSRYLVKRTGEKVFLECVQDMDHENMFWYRQDPGLGLRLIYFSYDVKMKEKGDIPEGYSVSREKKERFSLILESASTNQTSMYLCASSRSGGVRTDTQYFGPGTRLTVL.

The rearrangement uses TRBV18 and TRBJ2-5, with 8 bases lining up with TRBD1. The germline V gene encodes CDR1 KGHSH and CDR2 LQKENI. There are 13 residues in the CDR3. V shed 4 bases, J shed 4 bases, and the junction held 2 bases outside the gene matches. The CDR3 nucleotides are TGTGCCAGCTCACAAACAGGGGGAGAGACCCAGTACTTC. It encodes CASSQTGGETQYF.

The chain uses TRBV28 and TRBJ2-7; 7 bases fit TRBD1. Trimming removed 9 bases from V and 2 bases from J; junction bases left unmatched: 7. The CDR3 contains 13 residues. Germline CDR1 is MDHEN and CDR2 is SYDVKM. CDR3 sequence reads: CASLTGQTYEQYF. In nucleotides, the CDR3 is TGTGCCAGTCTGACGGGACAGACCTACGAGCAGTACTTC.

This rearrangement joins TRBV6-6 to TRBJ1-4, with 7 bases lining up with TRBD1. Germline CDR1 is MNHNY and CDR2 is SVGAGI (reference sequence). This CDR3 is built from 15 residues. The ends lost 6 bases at V and 3 bases at J; junction bases unmatched: 7. The chain's CDR3 is CASSETTGPNEKLFF. CDR3 coding DNA: TGTGCCAGCAGCGAAACGACAGGGCCTAATGAAAAACTGTTTTTT.